This T cell receptor (beta chain) stems from a study of post-analysis software for immune sequencing data. Study-wide results and limits: Five TRBV segments, TRBV5-6, TRBV5-1 and TRBV20-1 among them, were found more frequent in patients than controls. Normalized Chao1 diversity in multiple sclerosis patients fell significantly below that of controls.

Remarks on this clonotype: Its matching antigen is unknown.

Germline V CDR1 and CDR2: MGHRA, YSYEKL. This CDR3 has 17 residues. V shed 1 base, J shed 0 bases, and the junction held 8 bases outside the gene matches. Unique molecular identifiers featured in each of the TCR beta cDNA libraries. TCRdb analysed the PCR reads with MiXCR anew, one entry per CDR3 protein. The data hold hundreds of thousands of distinct CDR3 sequences, with approximately 30% observed a single time. Sequenced sample: blood. This rearrangement joins TRBV4-1 to TRBJ1-1; 7 nucleotides agree with TRBD1. The clonotype comes from a girl aged 10-17 years with multiple sclerosis. The CDR3 DNA reads TGCGCCAGCAGCCAAGTGAGGGGACAGCCCATGAACACTGAAGCTTTCTTT. Its translation is CASSQVRGQPMNTEAFF.